Here is one T cell receptor (beta chain) with its context. This clone was observed a single time. What this receptor recognizes is not known. No base-level quality is on record; no much larger clone is a single base apart. The cohort was made up of 650 to 700 healthy bone marrow donors. All cohort members were sampled while nominally healthy, although unrecorded immune exposures were likely present. The donor was CMV seronegative and was included in the group of over 300 seronegative cohort members. Every donor gave a peripheral blood sample, and the peripheral blood mononuclear cells from that sample were used for TCR beta sequencing. The Qiagen DNeasy Blood Extraction Kit was used to extract genomic DNA from the blood cell samples. Germline trimming: 0 bases from V, 10 bases from J; junction bases outside gene matches: 10. The CDR3 runs 15 residues from the cysteine to the phenylalanine. Left in the record is the CDR3 DNA by itself, 45 bases read in frame from the first base. The germline V gene specifies MNHEY as CDR1 and SVGAGI as CDR2.

Libraries were made using the immunoSEQ multiplex PCR assay. A mixture of 60 forward primers for TCR Vbeta segments and 13 reverse primers for TCR Jbeta segments was used in the multiplex PCR. A multiplex PCR assay on genomic DNA amplified the CDR3 region of rearranged TCR beta genes. The amplified TCR beta libraries were sequenced on the Illumina HiSeq System as 87-base-pair reads. The original methods were these. A later analysis counted approximately 74 million unique TCR beta chains across the 600 to 850 repertoires, and around 9.9 million of these chains were shared by at least two donors. Raw reads were error-corrected and collapsed into unique sequences by a nearest-neighbor algorithm in which closely related sequences were merged to remove PCR and sequencing errors. CDR3 sequences were aligned to IMGT reference sequences to assign V, D and J gene segments. For a sequence to be retained, a match of at least six nucleotides to both a V gene segment and a J gene segment was required. A rearrangement counted as productive if the CDR3 had no stop codons and remained in frame with V and J, and every other rearrangement counted as non-productive. CDR3 was defined according to IMGT convention as the region running from the second conserved V-encoded cysteine to the conserved J-encoded phenylalanine. The earlier analysis of 500 to 650 of the donors excluded any sequence lacking an unambiguous match to a single V gene segment. In an earlier analysis of more than 500 of the donors, a V segment was called functional when productive rearrangements were above 56.7%, and segregating when the standard deviation between donors exceeded 5%. To diagnose cytomegalovirus status from the catalog of TCR beta chain sequences, a statistical classification framework was built. In a later analysis, TCR nucleotide sequences were compared against IMGT/GENE-DB human TR gene sequences so that V and J genes could be assigned. The TCRdist pipeline was used in a later analysis to assign CDR3 sequences and most-parsimonious VDJ recombination scenarios. A later analysis defined each TCR beta chain by its CDR3 amino acid sequence plus V-gene family, and excluded reads lacking a unique V-gene family. As a way to deal with suspected cross-contamination and a sequencing artifact, a later analysis dropped under 600 nucleotide sequences that were highly shared and had low generation probability. In a later analysis, a clonal expansion index was calculated for each public chain from normalized within-repertoire ranks of inferred template counts. In a later analysis, generation probabilities were computed using a VDJ recombination model fitted to out-of-frame rearrangements, and the results were checked against IGoR. A later analysis scored TCR-TCR, TCR-HLA and TCR-CMV co-occurrence with hypergeometric tests, applying a repertoire-size bias correction to TCR pairs. In a later analysis, false discovery rates were estimated by permuting HLA or CMV assignments 20 times. A later analysis grouped co-occurring TCRs with DBSCAN, adding TCRdist sequence similarity when clustering within HLA-allele-positive subsets. Repertoires with fewer than 30,000 or more than 120,000 public chains were left out of co-occurrence clustering, as were five repertoires with anomalous nucleotide sharing. TCRdb stores this immuneACCESS table with in-frame sequences only. Part of the clones is absent; in the studies checked, under half of the shortfall reflects unresolved V genes, and no reason is known for the rest. The V and J calls and clone size were taken over from that table, and D and trimming were inferred from the DNA. Present in this sample are 100,000 to 150,000 clones, roughly 78% of which were seen just once. The top ten constitute just under 6.5% of the sample.

The source of the sample is a study of cytomegalovirus exposure and HLA in healthy donors (dated by TCRdb to 2016 to 2017). At the level of the whole study: In an earlier analysis of under 750 of the donors, under 300 Gb of sequence data and approximately 100 million unique TCR beta sequences from about 179 million T cells were reported. About 310 gigabases of sequencing data and approximately 85 million unique TCR sequences were included in an early release covering over 600 HLA-typed donors. Among the approximately 400 genotyped donors, about 83% belonged to the genetic ancestry cluster associated with self-reported Caucasian donors. The study aimed to test whether cataloging public T cell receptors could reveal signatures of past pathogen exposure. The study profiled the T cell repertoires of hundreds of subjects by immunosequencing and related them to cytomegalovirus serostatus. A separate validation cohort of over 95 different subjects was used in addition to the approximately 700-subject first cohort. High-throughput TCR immunosequencing, statistical association of individual TCRs with disease status, and machine learning were combined to predict cytomegalovirus infection status. To study patterns of TCR occurrence, a later analysis re-analyzed previously published TCR beta repertoires from several hundred donors and added high-resolution HLA genotyping. The later analysis used no new phenotypic data to find candidate immune exposures, relying instead on TCR beta sequences and their occurrence across donors. An earlier analysis of nearly 600 of the donors applied high-throughput TCR beta sequencing to assess whether each TCR beta V gene segment acted as functional or pseudogenic. Donor age, sex, ethnicity and CMV serostatus were compiled together with the repertoire data. In a later genetic analysis, genome-wide SNP genotypes for about three fifths of the 666 donors were used, and that subset was treated as a discovery cohort. Every discovery cohort repertoire had been produced on one sequencing platform. Both class I and class II loci were covered by HLA typing, at four-digit resolution. The number of donors typed differed by locus, with about 620-630 for A, B, C, DRB1 and DQB1, 522 for DQA1, 600 to 610 for DPA1, and 450 to 480 for DPB1. Several DR-DQ haplotypes were treated as single units for association and clustering because of strong linkage in the cohort. Among some 410 genotyped donors of the cohort, an average of around 250,000 unique TCR beta nucleotide sequences was sequenced per donor, of which approximately 19% were non-productive. General study outcomes and caveats: In a later analysis, the rate of TCR association differed among HLA loci, with DRB1 alleles having the most associated TCRs and HLA-C alleles having the fewest. In an earlier analysis of roughly 500 of the donors, most TCR beta V segments appeared in productive rearrangements about 90% or about 30% of the time, broadly matching IMGT annotations. The only immune exposure information available for the cohort was CMV serostatus. Linkage disequilibrium might explain the correlated functional status among segregating V segments, but an unknown experimental factor could not be excluded. According to a later genetic analysis, donors in an Asian-associated ancestry cluster had fewer N-insertions in productive TCRs than the approximately 650-donor mean. Because the 87-base-pair reads could not distinguish some IMGT-functional V segments, including TRBV6-2 and TRBV6-3, those segments were excluded. The cohort was sequenced for TCR beta chains only, and without alpha or paired-chain data the features that could be detected were limited. Assigning TCR associations to individual alleles was difficult when HLA alleles, especially DR and DQ, strongly co-occurred. In a later analysis, HLA-associated TCR beta chains were found to be more clonally expanded and to have lower generation probabilities than equally common non-associated chains. The earlier analysis of 587 of the donors excluded around 17 rarely observed V segments, including chromosome 9 orphons, because counts were too low. Cytomegalovirus status was reported to be diagnosed by the classifier with high specificity and sensitivity in both the original and validation cohorts. In a later analysis, several top co-occurrence clusters were reported to appear linked to parvovirus B19, influenza, CMV and Epstein-Barr virus. Sequencing depth was assumed to be roughly uniform across donors in the presence/absence analyses, though that assumption may not hold. Most TCR sequences were seen in very few donors, while some public TCRs were found in many individuals. Because some donors lacked HLA typing at each locus, the association tests relied only on the typed subset. An association between a missense DCLRE1C variant and V-gene and J-gene trimming of TCR beta chains was found in a later genetic analysis and replicated in an independent cohort. In vitro tests confirmed that a few of the cytomegalovirus-associated TCR beta chains recognize cytomegalovirus antigens. At a false discovery rate of 0.05, a later analysis linked approximately 18,000 TCR beta sequences to specific HLA alleles. In a later analysis, most CMV-associated TCR beta chains were found to appear HLA-restricted, with HLA associations seemingly driven largely by CMV exposure. A further reported finding was that TCR beta sequences accurately predicted the HLA-A and HLA-B alleles for most subjects in the first cohort. A cluster of highly shared sequence variants was judged likely to represent a technical artifact of the sequencing pipeline. The authors suggested that the approach could potentially be generalized to other disease states and immunological phenotypes. The study gave a list of 150 to 200 TCR beta chains associated with cytomegalovirus.

The chain is made from TRBV6-5 and TRBJ1-1; TRBD1 lines up with 8 middle nucleotides. Sequences were obtained from PBMCs. The origin of this receptor is a woman between 40 and 50 years old in good health and CMV-seronegative. The nucleotide sequence reads TGTGCCAGCAGTTACTCGGACAGGGCCCTGCTTGGAGCTTTCTTT. Its amino acids are CASSYSDRALLGAFF.